Below are 4 T cell receptor beta chains sequenced from a single sample in a study of Ad26.COV2.S vaccination and SARS-CoV-2 variants. Treatment: 15 to 20 received Ad26.COV2.S at low or high dose, single or two shots; about 5 received placebo; per-sample allocation not given. After the first vaccine or placebo injection, samples were drawn on day 63. This table comes from immunoSEQ multiplex PCR, and its TCRdb copy is limited to in-frame clones, with some not included. This repertoire shows approximately 500,000 clones, 87% found once; its top ten account for around 13%. The sequenced sample was peripheral blood, obtained in a trial of Ad26.COV2.S vaccine versus placebo. The receptors were gathered from a person aged 18-65 years who received the Ad26.COV2.S COVID-19 vaccine or a placebo.

This chain joins TRBV9 and TRBJ1-1; D is uncertain. The V gene lost 6 bases and the J gene lost 1 base, with 10 bases spanning the gap. There are 13 residues in the CDR3. Looked up from germline, CDR1 is SGDLS and CDR2 is YYNGEE. CDR3 sequence: CASTTGPNTEAFF. CDR3 DNA sequence: TGTGCCAGCACCACCGGGCCGAACACTGAAGCTTTCTTT.

The J gene is TRBJ1-5, the V gene TRBV15; D is perhaps TRBD1 (6 bases). With 3 bases removed from V and 7 bases from J, the gap between germline ends came to 13 bases. This CDR3 spans 14 amino acids. Looked up from germline, CDR1 is LNHNV and CDR2 is YYDKDF (reference sequence). This chain's CDR3 is CATSRTGIGQPQHF. The CDR3 nucleotides are TGTGCCACCAGCAGGACAGGTATCGGGCAGCCCCAGCATTTT.

V and J are TRBV5-1 and TRBJ2-3, with D possibly being TRBD1 (6 bases). Germline V CDR1 and CDR2: SGHRS, YFSETQ. There are 14 residues in the CDR3. Between the trimmed V and J ends, which lost 7 bases and 2 bases, there was a span of 14 bases. For the CDR3, the DNA is TGCGCCAGCCGACTACAGGGCTACACAGATACGCAGTATTTT. It yields the protein CASRLQGYTDTQYF.

V is TRBV18 and J is TRBJ2-5; weak D call: TRBD1 (6 bases). Trimming pared 3 bases from V and 5 bases from J, leaving 16 bases between. From germline, CDR1 is KGHSH and CDR2 LQKENI. There are 15 residues in the CDR3. CDR3 DNA sequence: TGTGCCAGCTCACCGCTACAGGGATCTTGGGAGACCCAGTACTTC. It specifies CASSPLQGSWETQYF.